This T cell receptor (beta chain) was recovered during a study of blood T cell repertoires in COVID-19. Looking at the study overall: The samples span acute and convalescent COVID-19 from the United States, Italy and Spain. PBMCs, B-cell-depleted T cells, or T cells were the source of the cDNA or gDNA that made up the material.

The table came from immunoSEQ multiplex PCR; TCRdb's copy has only in-frame clones and leaves some out. The sample has roughly 100,000 clones; about 86% are singletons. Deletions cut 6 bases from V and 0 bases from J, with 9 bases between. The CDR3 consists of 14 residues. Germline V gene lookup returns CDR1 MDHEN and CDR2 SYDVKM. The TCR comes from an elderly woman with active or convalescent COVID-19. The source material was peripheral blood. The rearrangement links TRBV28 to TRBJ1-5; D is unresolved. This CDR3 is CASRRVYSNQPQHF. CDR3 nucleotides: TGTGCCAGCAGGAGGGTCTATAGCAATCAGCCCCAGCATTTT.